What follows are 20 T cell receptor beta chains derived from one specimen sequenced in a study of CD8 T cells in ankylosing spondylitis. TCRdb itself ran the 5' RACE reads through MiXCR, one entry per CDR3 protein. The table includes 200,000 to 250,000 distinct CDR3 sequences, 30% to 35% detected once. The sequenced sample was blood, either unsorted or a sorted T cell fraction (not recorded which). The receptors here all came from a male donor with ankylosing spondylitis or in good health (not recorded which).

This clonotype was seen more than once but under ten times. A junction boundary mismatches the germline segment, possibly from a read error. V is TRBV12-3 or TRBV12-4 and J is TRBJ2-1; 10 bases are a match to TRBD2. CDR3 length: 12 residues. The CDR3 loop reads CASSLGSGGASF. CDR3 coding DNA: TGTGCCAGCAGTTTGGGGAGCGGGGGGGCCAGCTTC.

This clonotype was counted only a few times. The genes are TRBV5-1 and TRBJ1-4; 7 bases are shared with TRBD1. Germline CDR1 is SGHRS and CDR2 is YFSETQ. The V segment lost 0 bases and the J segment 8 bases; nucleotides outside the gene matches: 7. This CDR3 comprises 15 residues. The CDR3 nucleotides are TGCGCCAGCAGCTTGGGACGACAGGGTAGGGAAAAACTGTTTTTT. The encoded protein is CASSLGRQGREKLFF.

The chain is built from TRBV7-8 and TRBJ1-1; maybe TRBD1 (5 bases). Trimming cost V 5 bases and J 2 bases, with 15 bases left between them. Germline V gene lookup returns CDR1 SGHVS and CDR2 FQNEAQ. This CDR3 comprises 15 residues. The CDR3 sequence is CASSAFRDGNTEAFF. The CDR3 bases are TGTGCCAGCAGCGCCTTCCGGGACGGCAACACTGAAGCTTTCTTT.

This clonotype has only a few counts. The rearrangement uses TRBV12-3 or TRBV12-4 and TRBJ2-1, with 7 nucleotides matching TRBD1. The CDR3 runs to 14 residues. V shed 3 bases and J 7 bases; nucleotides not matched to a gene: 6. The CDR3: CASSFLGQTNEQFF. The DNA of the CDR3 is TGTGCCAGCAGTTTTCTGGGACAGACTAATGAGCAGTTCTTC.

The chain recombines TRBV18 with TRBJ1-2, with D hard to call. Germline V lookup: CDR1 KGHSH, CDR2 LQKENI. V lost 0 bases and J 8 bases, leaving 10 bases between the germline ends. The CDR3 length is 13 residues. CDR3 bases: TGTGCCAGCTCACCACCCACGTTACACGGCTACACCTTC. Translation gives CASSPPTLHGYTF.

This clonotype was seen more than once but under ten times. V is TRBV12-3 or TRBV12-4 and J is TRBJ1-1; TRBD1 matches at 7 bases. With V trimmed by 6 bases and J by 4 bases, 8 bases remained unmatched. The CDR3 runs 14 residues. DNA of the CDR3: TGTGCCAGCAGGCCCTTTGAGGGGGCCACTGAAGCTTTCTTT. Translation gives CASRPFEGATEAFF.

This chain uses TRBV3-1 with TRBJ2-3, with TRBD2 matching over 13 bases. With V trimmed by 5 bases and J by 7 bases, 9 bases remained unmatched. Germline CDR1 and CDR2: LGHDT and YNNKEL (reference sequence). The CDR3 extends over 16 amino acids. CDR3 in amino acids: CASSFAPTSGGNTQYF. In DNA, the CDR3 is TGTGCCAGCAGCTTCGCCCCGACTAGCGGGGGGAATACGCAGTATTTT.

This clonotype has more than one count but fewer than ten. The chain joins TRBV12-3 or TRBV12-4 to TRBJ2-5; 7 bases line up with TRBD2. The CDR3 runs to 13 residues. The J segment lost 5 bases and the V segment lost 6 bases, leaving 6 bases of the junction unmatched. The chain's CDR3 is CASSGTSVETQYF. The CDR3 nucleotides are TGTGCCAGCAGCGGTACTAGCGTGGAGACCCAGTACTTC.

This clonotype was counted once. The J gene is TRBJ1-6, the V gene TRBV4-1; no reliable D call. The CDR3 consists of 15 residues. Trimming stripped 4 bases from V and 14 bases from J, with 21 bases between. From germline, CDR1 is MGHRA and CDR2 YSYEKL. The CDR3 nucleotides read TGCGCCAGCAGCCCGGAGCACCGCGCCCGTAACTCCCTCCACTTT. Translation gives CASSPEHRARNSLHF.

This clonotype showed up just once. The chain couples TRBV12-3 or TRBV12-4 to TRBJ2-3, with D possibly called TRBD1 or TRBD2 (5 bases each). The CDR3 sequence is 15 residues long. V was pared by 10 bases and J by 4 bases, with 21 bases between. CDR3 in amino acids: CATAPRQGRADTQYF. The CDR3 DNA reads as TGTGCCACCGCACCACGGCAGGGACGAGCAGATACGCAGTATTTT.

The count of this clonotype is one. The chain has TRBV6-5 and TRBJ2-7, with 9 bases aligning to TRBD1. Trimming cost V 2 bases and J 4 bases; bases outside gene matches: 0. Germline V CDR1 and CDR2: MNHEY, SVGAGI. This CDR3 region has 13 residues. The CDR3, as DNA: TGTGCCAGCAGTTACGGGACAGGGTACGAGCAGTACTTC. It translates to CASSYGTGYEQYF.

The chain recombines TRBV30 with TRBJ2-7, with TRBD1 as a possible D gene (6 bases). The CDR3 length is 14 residues. V lost 5 bases and J lost 0, with 14 bases in between. Germline V gene lookup returns CDR1 GTSNPN and CDR2 SVGIG (reference sequence). CDR3 nucleotide sequence: TGTGCCTGGCTACGGACAGATAGCTCCTACGAGCAGTACTTC. Translating it yields CAWLRTDSSYEQYF. The full variable domain, its missing parts supplied by reference TRBV30 and TRBJ2-7, is SQTIHQWPATLVQPVGSPLSLECTVEGTSNPNLYWYRQAAGRGLQLLFYSVGIGQISSEVPQNLSASRPQDRQFILSSKKLLLSDSGFYLCAWLRTDSSYEQYFGPGTRLTVT.

This clonotype occurred a few times. CDR3 sequence reads: CASSLGDSVETDTQYF. DNA of the CDR3: TGCGCCAGCAGCTTGGGTGACAGCGTTGAAACAGATACGCAGTATTTT. The chain couples TRBV5-1 to TRBJ2-3; possible D gene TRBD1, 5 bases. Germline V lookup: CDR1 SGHRS, CDR2 YFSETQ. This CDR3 contains 16 residues. The V gene lost 0 bases and the J gene lost 3 bases, with 14 bases spanning the gap.

The V gene is TRBV5-5, the J gene TRBJ2-5, with TRBD2 identical over 8 bases. Losses at the gene ends were 4 bases for V and 0 bases for J; bases not matched to a gene: 8. Germline V gene sequence: CDR1 SGHKS, CDR2 YYEKEE (reference sequence). The CDR3 is 16 residues long. The CDR3 protein is CASSLYGGVYQETQYF. DNA of the CDR3: TGTGCCAGCAGCCTCTACGGGGGGGTGTACCAAGAGACCCAGTACTTC.

This clonotype was counted a few times. This chain joins TRBV10-3 and TRBJ1-2; 10 positions agree with TRBD1. The trim removed 10 bases at V and 8 bases at J, leaving 16 bases unmatched. In germline, CDR1 is ENHRY, CDR2 SYGVKD. This CDR3 has 15 amino acids. In DNA, the CDR3 is TGTGCCAGTCAGCGACAGGGGGCGGTGAAGGAGGGCTACACCTTC. Amino acids: CASQRQGAVKEGYTF.

This rearrangement joins TRBV7-9 to TRBJ2-7; no clear D gene. V lost 0 bases to trimming and J lost 0 bases, with 9 bases between them. The CDR3 has 15 amino acids. CDR1 is SEHNR and CDR2 is FQNEAQ in the germline V gene (reference sequence). CDR3 region: CASSLAWSLSYEQYF. The CDR3 DNA reads TGTGCCAGCAGCTTAGCATGGTCACTCTCCTACGAGCAGTACTTC.

To note about this clonotype: An end of the junction differs from the germline gene, which may be a read error. V and J are TRBV10-3 and TRBJ2-7; D remains ambiguous. CDR3 length: 12 residues. Germline assignment: CDR1 ENHRY and CDR2 SYGVKD. This chain's CDR3 is CAISESPPRRNF. The CDR3 DNA follows: TGTGCCATCAGTGAGAGTCCCCCCCGGCGTAACTTC.

This clonotype occurred a few times. V is TRBV10-3 and J is TRBJ2-3, with D possibly being TRBD2 (5 bases). CDR1 ENHRY and CDR2 SYGVKD come from the germline V gene. V was shortened by 2 bases and J by 2 bases, with 8 bases between the two germline ends. The CDR3 runs 14 residues. CDR3 coding DNA: TGTGCCATCAGTGAGGATCTAGCCACAGATACGCAGTATTTT. The encoded protein is CAISEDLATDTQYF.

The chain is built from TRBV12-3 or TRBV12-4 and TRBJ1-2, with 9 positions matching TRBD1. After removal of 5 bases from V and 3 bases from J, the junction contained 7 bases not matched to a gene. The CDR3 loop spans 15 amino acids. CDR3 DNA sequence: TGTGCCAGCAGTCAGCCGGGACAGGGTTACTATGGCTACACCTTC. Translating gives CASSQPGQGYYGYTF.

V gene TRBV28 combines with J gene TRBJ1-2; a weak D match, TRBD1 (6 bases). Germline CDR1 and CDR2: MDHEN and SYDVKM. V lost 2 bases and J lost 0, with 13 bases in between. CDR3 length: 16 residues. This CDR3 is CASSLLYRVSNYGYTF. The CDR3 bases are TGTGCCAGCAGTTTACTCTACAGGGTTTCTAACTATGGCTACACCTTC.